Listed below are T cell receptor beta chains from one sample, sequenced in a study of cytomegalovirus exposure and HLA in healthy donors. Repertoires were generated with immunoSEQ multiplex PCR, while TCRdb's copy carries only in-frame clones and drops some. In the table there are about 130,000 clones, about 80% of which are singletons. Sequenced sample: PBMCs. The receptors shown here come from a young man in good health and CMV-seropositive. CDR3s include the opening cysteine and the closing phenylalanine or tryptophan. The D gene is left open where the match is weak. Size is omitted from some rows. Given values are once, few, many or a class for expanded clones.

CDR3 protein	CDR3 DNA	D gene	clone size	J gene	CDR3 length	V gene
CASSYSTGMVTEAFF	TGTGCCAGCAGTTACTCGACCGGGATGGTCACTGAAGCTTTCTTT	-	-	TRBJ1-1	15	TRBV6-6
CASSEASAYATQYF	TGTGCCAGCAGTGAAGCTTCAGCGTACGCTACGCAGTATTTT	-	once	TRBJ2-3	14	TRBV6-1
CASYAGGNYGYTF	TGCGCCAGCTACGCGGGTGGGAACTATGGCTACACCTTC	-	-	TRBJ1-2	13	TRBV5-1
CASSITSGGTEAFF	TGTGCCAGTAGTATCACTTCCGGGGGCACTGAAGCTTTCTTT	-	-	TRBJ1-1	14	TRBV19
CASSFSGGTDTQYF	TGTGCCAGCAGCTTTAGCGGGGGCACAGATACGCAGTATTTT	TRBD2	-	TRBJ2-3	14	TRBV7-3
CASSPVNLLSGELFF	TGTGCCAGCTCACCTGTGAACCTTCTGAGCGGGGAGCTGTTTTTT	-	once	TRBJ2-2	15	TRBV18
CASSFGTSGDNEQFF	TGTGCCAGCTCATTCGGGACTAGCGGGGACAATGAGCAGTTCTTC	TRBD2	-	TRBJ2-1	15	TRBV18
CASSSQGAWGTDTQYF	TGTGCCAGTAGTTCACAGGGGGCATGGGGCACAGATACGCAGTATTTT	TRBD1	-	TRBJ2-3	16	TRBV19
CASSLKPNYGYTF	TGTGCCAGCAGTTTGAAGCCTAACTATGGCTACACCTTC	-	-	TRBJ1-2	13	TRBV28
CASSLSLQGAGGELFF	TGTGCCAGCAGTTTAAGCCTACAGGGGGCGGGCGGGGAGCTGTTTTTT	TRBD1	-	TRBJ2-2	16	TRBV28
CASSAHRNYAGETQYF	TGTGCCAGTAGTGCACACCGGAACTACGCTGGGGAGACCCAGTACTTC	-	-	TRBJ2-5	16	TRBV19
CASSSAGGPSNEQFF	TGCGCCAGCAGCTCAGCGGGGGGGCCCTCCAATGAGCAGTTCTTC	TRBD2	-	TRBJ2-1	15	TRBV5-1
CASSLQGAQETQYF	TGTGCCAGCAGCTTACAGGGGGCACAAGAGACCCAGTACTTC	TRBD1	-	TRBJ2-5	14	TRBV5-8
CASSLRSSGPYNEQFF	TGTGCCAGCAGCCTACGAAGTAGCGGGCCATACAATGAGCAGTTCTTC	TRBD2	-	TRBJ2-1	16	TRBV7-2
CANSLAGTGRLPYEQYF	TGCGCCAACAGCTTAGCCGGGACAGGGCGTCTTCCCTACGAGCAGTACTTC	TRBD1	-	TRBJ2-7	17	TRBV5-1
CASSLDLTSGGTYEQYF	TGCGCCAGCAGCTTGGATCTGACTAGCGGGGGTACCTACGAGCAGTACTTC	TRBD2	-	TRBJ2-7	17	TRBV5-1
CAWSVGAKTEAFF	TGTGCCTGGAGTGTGGGGGCAAAGACTGAAGCTTTCTTT	-	few	TRBJ1-1	13	TRBV30
CSVEVRNYGYTF	TGCAGCGTTGAAGTCCGGAACTATGGCTACACCTTC	-	-	TRBJ1-2	12	TRBV29-1
CASRSGQGYEQYF	TGTGCCAGCAGATCGGGACAGGGGTACGAGCAGTACTTC	TRBD1	-	TRBJ2-7	13	TRBV6-6
CASSQTGEFTEAFF	TGTGCCAGCTCACAGACAGGGGAGTTCACTGAAGCTTTCTTT	TRBD1	-	TRBJ1-1	14	TRBV18
CASRLGQGTGELFF	TGTGCCAGCAGGCTGGGACAGGGAACCGGGGAGCTGTTTTTT	TRBD1	once	TRBJ2-2	14	TRBV27
CASSPSPDWETQYF	TGCGCCAGCAGTCCGTCCCCGGACTGGGAGACCCAGTACTTC	-	once	TRBJ2-5	14	TRBV5-1
CASSFGRGAFF	TGCGCCAGCAGCTTCGGCAGGGGAGCTTTCTTT	-	-	TRBJ1-1	11	TRBV5-1
CASSQDARGVYEQYF	TGCGCCAGCAGCCAAGATGCCAGGGGGGTATACGAGCAGTACTTC	-	-	TRBJ2-7	15	TRBV4-1
CASSLGTGGRTDTQYF	TGTGCCAGCAGCTTAGGGACAGGGGGCCGCACAGATACGCAGTATTTT	TRBD1	-	TRBJ2-3	16	TRBV7-9